This record concerns one T cell receptor beta chain sequence. The data were produced by immunoSEQ multiplex PCR, yet TCRdb's version contains in-frame clones alone and is incomplete. The sample holds 40,000 to 60,000 clones, around 91% seen once. This specimen belongs to a study of OX40 agonist ivuxolimab in advanced cancers. This specimen was CD4+ or CD8+ T cells sorted from blood, taken in a trial of the OX40 agonist ivuxolimab. The source of this sequence is an adult with an advanced solid tumor such as melanoma, head and neck, liver or kidney cancer.

This CDR3 is CASSPTSGRYNEQFF. The DNA for the CDR3 is TGTGCCAGCAGCCCCACTAGCGGACGGTACAATGAGCAGTTCTTC. The V call is TRBV9, the J call TRBJ2-1, with 8 bases aligning to TRBD2. V trimming: 4 bases; J trimming: 4 bases; junction bases outside the gene matches: 7. Germline loops: CDR1 SGDLS, CDR2 YYNGEE. This CDR3 region has 15 residues.